This T cell receptor (beta chain) was sequenced during a study of EBV T-cell therapy then PD-1 blockade in nasopharyngeal carcinoma. Of note for this clone: The target antigen is unknown.

Noted treatment: AdE1-LMPpoly-expanded autologous EBV-specific T-cell therapy followed by anti-PD-1 nivolumab. The CDR3 covers 16 residues. CDR1 LGHDT and CDR2 YNNKEL come from the germline V gene (reference sequence). V lost 4 bases, J lost 7 bases, and 13 bases stayed unmatched. Clones were sequenced by immunoSEQ multiplex PCR, and TCRdb holds only the in-frame ones, with some missing. The sample comprises approximately 21,000 clones, about 80% of which are singletons, and over 25% rests with the top ten. This TCR came from a middle-aged man with nasopharyngeal carcinoma. Specimen: CD8+ T cells from blood, collected at day 61 from a patient whose treatment included autologous EBV-specific T cells and nivolumab. This chain joins TRBV3-1 (or the pseudogene TRBV3-2) and TRBJ1-2; 9 nucleotides align to TRBD1. The CDR3 DNA sequence: TGTGCCAGCAGCCCGTACTCGGGACAGGGAAGTTCTGGCTACACCTTC. Amino acids: CASSPYSGQGSSGYTF.